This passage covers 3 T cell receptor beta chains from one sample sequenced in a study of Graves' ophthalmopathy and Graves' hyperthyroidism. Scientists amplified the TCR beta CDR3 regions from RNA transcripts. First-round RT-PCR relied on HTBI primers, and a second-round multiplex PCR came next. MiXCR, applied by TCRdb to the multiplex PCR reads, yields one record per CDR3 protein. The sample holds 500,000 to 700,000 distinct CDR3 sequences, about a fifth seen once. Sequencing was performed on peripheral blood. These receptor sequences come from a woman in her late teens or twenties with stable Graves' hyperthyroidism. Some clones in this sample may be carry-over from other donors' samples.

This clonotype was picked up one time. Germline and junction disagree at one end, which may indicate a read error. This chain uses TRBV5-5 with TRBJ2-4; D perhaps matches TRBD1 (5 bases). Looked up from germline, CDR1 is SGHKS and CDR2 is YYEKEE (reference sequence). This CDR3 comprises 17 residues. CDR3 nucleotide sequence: TGTGCCAGCAGCTTGAAAGGGGAAGGGGTGGGCAAAAACATTAAGTACTTC. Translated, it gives CASSLKGEGVGKNIKYF.

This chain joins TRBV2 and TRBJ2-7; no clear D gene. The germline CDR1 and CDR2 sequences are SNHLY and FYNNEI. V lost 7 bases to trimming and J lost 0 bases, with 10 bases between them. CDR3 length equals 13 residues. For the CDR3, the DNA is TGTGCCAGCATAGAGAGGTTCTCCTACGAGCAGTACTTC. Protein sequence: CASIERFSYEQYF.

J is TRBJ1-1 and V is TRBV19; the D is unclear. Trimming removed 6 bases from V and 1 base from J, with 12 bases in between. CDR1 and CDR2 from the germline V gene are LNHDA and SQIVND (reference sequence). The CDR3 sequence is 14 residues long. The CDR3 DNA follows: TGTGCCAGTAGATCGACCGGTGCGAACACTGAAGCTTTCTTT. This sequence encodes CASRSTGANTEAFF. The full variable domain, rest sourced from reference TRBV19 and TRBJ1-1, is DGGITQSPKYLFRKEGQNVTLSCEQNLNHDAMYWYRQDPGQGLRLIYYSQIVNDFQKGDIAEGYSVSREKKESFPLTVTSAQKNPTAFYLCASRSTGANTEAFFGQGTRLTVV.